These T cell receptor beta chains were read from a single sample in a study of spatial heterogeneity in lung cancer. TCRdb re-analysed the 5' RACE reads in MiXCR, keeping a single row per CDR3 protein. In the table there are 1,300 or so distinct CDR3 sequences, about 11% of which are singletons. The sequencing used lung tumor tissue, collected at surgery. The receptors originated from a male donor with early-stage non-small cell lung cancer. Each CDR3 is given with its conserved first and last residue. A D gene is named only where the DNA matches it firmly. Part of the rows lack a size; the others show once, few, many or a class for expanded clones.

V	size	J	D	CDR3	DNA
TRBV27	medium-sized	TRBJ1-1	TRBD1	CASSWTGDTEAFF	TGTGCCAGCAGTTGGACAGGGGACACTGAAGCTTTCTTT
TRBV9	medium-sized	TRBJ2-1	TRBD1	CASSPRQGVDEQFF	TGTGCCAGCAGCCCCAGACAGGGGGTTGATGAGCAGTTCTTC
TRBV28	medium-sized	TRBJ2-1	TRBD2	CASSSGLAGGEQFF	TGTGCCAGCAGTAGCGGACTAGCGGGGGGTGAGCAGTTCTTC
TRBV20-1	once	TRBJ1-2	-	CSLARAGNLFYTF	TGCAGCCTTGCCCGGGCAGGGAACCTGTTCTACACCTTC
TRBV7-8	medium-sized	TRBJ2-7	-	CASSLNEVTYEQYF	TGTGCCAGCAGCTTAAATGAGGTCACCTACGAGCAGTACTTC
TRBV7-2	large	TRBJ2-3	TRBD2	CASTPGLAGAGDTQYF	TGTGCCAGCACTCCGGGACTAGCGGGAGCCGGAGATACGCAGTATTTT
TRBV20-1	many	TRBJ1-1	-	CSAGKGNTEAFF	TGCAGTGCTGGGAAGGGGAACACTGAAGCTTTCTTT
TRBV18	medium-sized	TRBJ2-5	-	CASSISSTGQETQYF	TGTGCCAGCTCAATCAGCTCGACCGGGCAAGAGACCCAGTACTTC
TRBV6-5	medium-sized	TRBJ1-5	-	CASSTEGIGVNQPQHF	TGTGCCAGCAGTACCGAGGGGATTGGAGTGAATCAGCCCCAGCATTTT
TRBV6-1	large	TRBJ2-5	-	CASSRGLQATQETQYF	TGTGCCAGCAGTAGAGGGCTCCAGGCCACCCAAGAGACCCAGTACTTC
TRBV20-1	medium-sized	TRBJ2-1	TRBD2	CSASRGLAENEQFF	TGCAGTGCTAGTAGAGGACTAGCGGAGAATGAGCAGTTCTTC
TRBV7-9	large	TRBJ2-3	-	CASSLALLAQAQYF	TGTGCCAGCAGCTTAGCGCTCCTAGCGCAGGCGCAGTATTTT
TRBV5-1	medium-sized	TRBJ2-5	TRBD2	CASSRTRGGRAGETQYF	TGCGCCAGCAGCCGGACTAGAGGCGGGAGGGCCGGGGAGACCCAGTACTTC
TRBV2	medium-sized	TRBJ2-1	-	CASSGTRSYNEQFF	TGTGCCAGCAGTGGAACCAGGTCCTACAATGAGCAGTTCTTC
TRBV6-5	medium-sized	TRBJ1-1	TRBD1	CASSYTPPTGTNTEAFF	TGTGCCAGCAGTTACACCCCTCCGACAGGGACGAACACTGAAGCTTTCTTT
TRBV10-2	medium-sized	TRBJ1-1	-	CASSESVNTEAFF	TGCGCCAGCAGTGAATCGGTGAACACTGAAGCTTTCTTT
TRBV7-9	large	TRBJ2-2	-	CASSSLEGTGELFF	TGTGCCAGCAGCTCGTTAGAGGGCACCGGGGAGCTGTTTTTT
TRBV10-3	medium-sized	TRBJ2-5	-	CAISVGGQETQYF	TGTGCCATCAGTGTGGGGGGACAAGAGACCCAGTACTTC
TRBV5-1	many	TRBJ2-5	TRBD2	CASRASGSWETQYF	TGCGCCAGCAGAGCTAGCGGGAGTTGGGAGACCCAGTACTTC
TRBV7-9	medium-sized	TRBJ1-1	TRBD1	CASSLRDRETEAFF	TGTGCCAGCAGCTTACGGGACAGGGAAACTGAAGCTTTCTTT
TRBV5-1	medium-sized	TRBJ2-7	TRBD1	CASRRDSSSYEQYF	TGCGCCAGCAGACGGGACAGCAGCTCCTACGAGCAGTACTTC
TRBV20-1	large	TRBJ2-7	-	CSALGTEAYEQYF	TGCAGTGCTCTTGGGACGGAAGCCTACGAGCAGTACTTC
TRBV6-1	medium-sized	TRBJ2-6	-	CASSRRLIVAGVRSGANVLTF	TGTGCCAGCAGTCGGCGGTTGATAGTCGCTGGTGTCCGCTCTGGGGCCAACGTCCTGACTTTC
TRBV12-3/TRBV12-4	medium-sized	TRBJ1-3	TRBD1	CASSFPGQGNTIYF	TGTGCCAGCAGTTTTCCGGGACAGGGAAACACCATATATTTT
TRBV2	medium-sized	TRBJ2-2	TRBD1	CASVKGTGTTGELFF	TGTGCCAGCGTTAAGGGGACAGGGACCACCGGGGAGCTGTTTTTT
TRBV7-3	large	TRBJ1-1	-	CASSSQLGRDTEAFF	TGTGCCAGCAGCTCCCAGTTAGGTCGGGACACTGAAGCTTTCTTT
TRBV6-1	medium-sized	TRBJ1-6	TRBD1	CASSQGTVLTSYNSPLHF	TGTGCCAGCAGCCAAGGGACAGTGTTAACCTCCTATAATTCACCCCTCCACTTT
TRBV13	large	TRBJ2-5	-	CASSVGGDLKETQYF	TGTGCCAGCAGCGTAGGAGGGGACCTCAAGGAGACCCAGTACTTC
TRBV18	medium-sized	TRBJ2-7	-	CASSPIPGAHEQYF	TGTGCCAGCTCACCAATCCCGGGGGCCCACGAGCAGTACTTC
TRBV6-5	medium-sized	TRBJ2-1	-	CASSLSGDYKGQFF	TGTGCCAGCAGCCTTAGCGGCGACTATAAGGGGCAGTTCTTC
TRBV7-2	medium-sized	TRBJ2-5	TRBD2	CASSLGAGGPYGQTQYF	TGTGCCAGCAGCTTAGGGGCGGGAGGGCCCTACGGGCAGACCCAGTACTTC
TRBV6-5	medium-sized	TRBJ2-1	-	CASSYRRPSSYNEQFF	TGTGCCAGCAGTTACCGCAGGCCGAGCTCCTACAATGAGCAGTTCTTC
TRBV5-1	medium-sized	TRBJ1-3	TRBD1	CASRQTGGSGNTIYF	TGCGCCAGCAGACAGACAGGGGGCTCTGGAAACACCATATATTTT
TRBV7-8	medium-sized	TRBJ2-5	-	CASSPPRHQETQYF	TGTGCCAGCAGCCCCCCCCGCCACCAAGAGACCCAGTACTTC
TRBV18	large	TRBJ2-7	TRBD1	CASTSNYRGQGSNEQYF	TGTGCCAGCACTTCAAACTACCGCGGACAGGGGTCCAACGAGCAGTACTTC
TRBV6-5	large	TRBJ1-1	-	CASSYFPDMNTEAFF	TGTGCCAGCAGTTACTTTCCAGACATGAACACTGAAGCTTTCTTT
TRBV20-1	medium-sized	TRBJ2-1	-	CSARGLGLPTHEQFF	TGCAGTGCTAGGGGCCTGGGACTGCCTACACATGAGCAGTTCTTC
TRBV28	-	TRBJ1-2	TRBD1	CASSFKTGGYYGYTF	TGTGCCAGCAGTTTTAAGACAGGGGGGTACTATGGCTACACCTTC
TRBV11-2	medium-sized	TRBJ2-1	TRBD2	CASSTGLANEQFF	TGTGCCAGCAGCACGGGACTAGCGAATGAGCAGTTCTTC
TRBV5-6	-	TRBJ2-1	-	CASSSSDNEQFF	TGTGCCAGCAGCTCTTCAGACAATGAGCAGTTCTTC
TRBV27	medium-sized	TRBJ2-1	TRBD1	CASSRTGGGYNEQFF	TGTGCCAGCAGCCGGACAGGGGGCGGCTACAATGAGCAGTTCTTC
TRBV5-6	many	TRBJ2-1	-	CASSPLTGLVYNEQFF	TGTGCCAGCAGCCCCCTAACAGGGTTAGTCTACAATGAGCAGTTCTTC
TRBV7-3	many	TRBJ2-6	-	CASSPRRQDSGANVLTF	TGTGCCAGCAGCCCCAGGCGCCAAGACTCTGGGGCCAACGTCCTGACTTTC
TRBV5-1	-	TRBJ2-2	-	CASSAGQGELFF	TGCGCCAGCAGCGCGGGACAGGGGGAGCTGTTTTTT
TRBV3-1	medium-sized	TRBJ1-1	TRBD1	CASSQSDRGGTEAFF	TGTGCCAGCAGCCAATCGGACAGGGGAGGCACTGAAGCTTTCTTT